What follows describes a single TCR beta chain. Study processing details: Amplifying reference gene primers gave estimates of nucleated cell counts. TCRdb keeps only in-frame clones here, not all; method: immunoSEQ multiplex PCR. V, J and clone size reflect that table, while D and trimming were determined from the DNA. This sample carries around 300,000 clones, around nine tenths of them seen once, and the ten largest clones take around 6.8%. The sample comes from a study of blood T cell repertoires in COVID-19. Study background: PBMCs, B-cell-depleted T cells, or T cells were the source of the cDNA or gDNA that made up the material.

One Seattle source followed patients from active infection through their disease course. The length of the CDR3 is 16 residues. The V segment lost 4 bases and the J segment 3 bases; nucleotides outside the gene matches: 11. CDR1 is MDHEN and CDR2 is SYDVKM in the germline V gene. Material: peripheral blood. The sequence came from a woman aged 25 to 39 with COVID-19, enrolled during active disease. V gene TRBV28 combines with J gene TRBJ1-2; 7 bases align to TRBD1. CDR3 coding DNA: TGTGCCAGCAGTTCAATTCGGGACAGATCCTACTATGGCTACACCTTC. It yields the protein CASSSIRDRSYYGYTF.